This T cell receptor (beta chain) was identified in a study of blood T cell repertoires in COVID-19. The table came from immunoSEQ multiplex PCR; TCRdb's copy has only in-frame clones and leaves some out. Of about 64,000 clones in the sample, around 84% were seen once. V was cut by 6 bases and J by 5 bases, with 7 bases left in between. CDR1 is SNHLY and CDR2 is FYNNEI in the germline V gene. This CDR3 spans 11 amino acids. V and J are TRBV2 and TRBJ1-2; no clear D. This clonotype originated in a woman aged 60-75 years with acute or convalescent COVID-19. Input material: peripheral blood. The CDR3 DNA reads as TGTGCCAGCAGGCTGAGATATGGCTACACCTTC. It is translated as CASRLRYGYTF.